The 3 T cell receptor beta chains listed next were all sequenced from one sample in a study of T cell responses to AZD1222 COVID-19 vaccine. Sequenced by immunoSEQ multiplex PCR; TCRdb stores in-frame clones only, minus some. The table lists tens of thousands of clones, about 91% of them singletons, with 2.7% in the top ten. Here the sequenced sample was peripheral blood, taken 28 days after the second AZD1222 dose. The receptors come from an adult who received the AZD1222 COVID-19 vaccine.

The rearrangement joins TRBV6-2 or TRBV6-3 to TRBJ1-4, with TRBD1 matching over 7 bases. Germline assignment: CDR1 MNHEY and CDR2 SVGEGT. Germline trimming cut 4 bases from V and 0 bases from J; bases unmatched to any gene: 8. The CDR3 is 17 amino acids. The DNA for the CDR3 is TGTGCCAGCAGTTGGGGACAGAGCCTTACAACTAATGAAAAACTGTTTTTT. Translating gives CASSWGQSLTTNEKLFF.

V gene TRBV10-3 combines with J gene TRBJ1-5; D may be TRBD1 (6 bases). The V gene lost 3 bases and the J gene lost 9 bases, with 15 bases spanning the gap. The CDR3 has 14 residues. The germline CDR1 and CDR2 sequences are ENHRY and SYGVKD. This chain's CDR3 is CAISEEAGVRPQHF. The DNA of the CDR3 is TGTGCCATCAGTGAAGAGGCAGGGGTCCGGCCCCAGCATTTT.

The rearrangement joins TRBV5-6 to TRBJ2-7; D perhaps matches TRBD1 (5 bases). Germline V gene lookup returns CDR1 SGHDT and CDR2 YYEEEE. Trimming pared 6 bases from V and 5 bases from J, leaving 18 bases between. The CDR3 consists of 14 residues. The CDR3 is CASTVQDGRHEQYF. The CDR3 DNA reads TGTGCCAGCACCGTACAGGACGGGCGGCACGAGCAGTACTTC.